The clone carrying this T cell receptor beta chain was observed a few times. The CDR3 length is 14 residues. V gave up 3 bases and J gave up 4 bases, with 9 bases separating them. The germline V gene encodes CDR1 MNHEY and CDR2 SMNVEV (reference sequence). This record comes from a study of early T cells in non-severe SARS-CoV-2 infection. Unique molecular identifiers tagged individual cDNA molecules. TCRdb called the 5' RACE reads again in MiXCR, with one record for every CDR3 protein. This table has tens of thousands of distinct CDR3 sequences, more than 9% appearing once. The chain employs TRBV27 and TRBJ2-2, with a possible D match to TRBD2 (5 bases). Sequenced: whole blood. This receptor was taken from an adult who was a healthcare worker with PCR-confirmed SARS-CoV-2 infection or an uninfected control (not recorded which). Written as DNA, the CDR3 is TGTGCCAGCAGTTTGAAGAGGGCCACCGGGGAGCTGTTTTTT. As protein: CASSLKRATGELFF.